This entry features one TCR beta chain sequence. The sample belongs to a study of shared clonotypes between healthy human individuals. The protocol was immunoSEQ multiplex PCR, while the TCRdb copy is restricted to in-frame clones and leaves out a portion. The sample consists of approximately 530,000 clones, approximately 94% of them appearing once. V was cut by 1 base and J by 6 bases, with 10 bases left in between. The CDR3 extends over 13 amino acids. Germline-derived CDR1 and CDR2 are SGHAT and FQNNGV. The investigators split CD4+ cells into a CD45RA+ naive subset and a CD45RA-negative memory subset.

Sequenced input: naive CD4+ T cells sorted from blood. The sample's subset: CD45RA+ positively selected. The sequence was collected from a woman in her twenties or thirties in good health. This chain uses TRBV11-2 with TRBJ2-7; the D gene is possibly TRBD1 (6 bases). The CDR3 sequence: CASSLVGQSEQYF. CDR3 sequence (DNA): TGTGCCAGCAGCTTAGTGGGACAAAGCGAGCAGTACTTC.